The rows below give T cell receptor beta chains drawn from one sample of a study of blood T cell repertoires in COVID-19. Profiled with immunoSEQ multiplex PCR; TCRdb holds only in-frame clones, not every one. The sample shows under 200,000 clones, approximately 85% of them seen only once. The material sequenced was PBMCs or T cells enriched from blood (not recorded which). The receptors originated from a man in his forties or fifties with acute COVID-19. CDR3s leave out the opening cysteine and the closing phenylalanine or tryptophan. D genes are given only for firm matches.

v_gene	j_gene	d_gene	CDR3aa
TRBV11-2	TRBJ2-3	.	ASSPRRSMTDTQY
TRBV28	TRBJ2-2	TRBD1	ASSHSGGVNTGELF
TRBV12-3/TRBV12-4	TRBJ2-7	TRBD2	ASTWGGVHEQY
TRBV28	TRBJ2-3	.	ASSPVGLSTDTQY
TRBV7-8	TRBJ1-1	TRBD1	ASSLARDRGYTEAF
TRBV30	TRBJ2-3	.	AWSEAADYTDTQY
TRBV25-1	TRBJ1-4	.	ATAGGVGEKLF
TRBV19	TRBJ1-5	.	ASSMGGGSPQH
TRBV27	TRBJ2-1	.	ASSFGRRGDEQF
TRBV28	TRBJ2-1	.	ASSRQYFYNEQF
TRBV4-1	TRBJ1-2	.	ASSQRGATYGYT
TRBV5-6	TRBJ2-3	TRBD1	ASSRAHRGITDTQY
TRBV5-1	TRBJ1-2	.	ASSLMGLYT
TRBV11-2	TRBJ2-1	TRBD2	ASSLVAGGLDEQF
TRBV5-6	TRBJ2-1	.	ASSFPGQRDNEQF
TRBV6-5	TRBJ1-2	.	ASSYSKEVFYGYT
TRBV5-1	TRBJ1-4	.	ASSLTATNEKLF
TRBV19	TRBJ2-7	.	ASSIQDSYEQY